Below, 21 T cell receptor beta chains from the same sample are listed, as sequenced in a study of human T cells and chemical hapten exposure. Time point of the sample: pre-sensitization, week 0. Documented treatment: therapeutic diphenylcyclopropenone sensitization with weekly scalp DPC. A single record per CDR3 protein comes from TCRdb applying MiXCR to the RACE reads. This sample has tens of thousands of distinct CDR3 sequences, with 10% to 11% found just once. This specimen was whole blood, taken in connection with sensitization to the hapten diphenylcyclopropenone (DPC). All receptors derive from a woman aged 50 to 60 with alopecia areata. Some clones in this sample may be carry-over from other donors' samples.

This clonotype has ten or more counts. The chain links TRBV30 to TRBJ2-7, with 8 bases aligning to TRBD1. Trimming at V came to 5 bases and at J to 0 bases, leaving 6 bases not matched to a gene. Per the germline V gene, CDR1 is GTSNPN and CDR2 is SVGIG (reference sequence). The length of the CDR3 is 14 residues. The CDR3 here is CAWGTGDSSYEQYF. CDR3 nucleotides: TGTGCCTGGGGGACAGGCGACAGCTCCTACGAGCAGTACTTC.

In its sample, this clonotype was seen a few times. This sequence joins TRBV20-1 and TRBJ2-7, with D possibly being TRBD1 (5 bases). The CDR3 runs to 12 residues. Germline V gives CDR1 DFQATT, CDR2 SNEGSKA (reference sequence). V lost 6 bases and J lost 6, with 15 bases in between. This CDR3 reads CSAGHGDREQYF. The CDR3 bases are TGCAGTGCCGGACATGGGGATCGCGAGCAGTACTTC.

This chain connects TRBV11-1 to TRBJ2-1, with D perhaps matching TRBD1 (6 bases). Germline assignment: CDR1 SGHAT and CDR2 FQDESV (reference sequence). V lost 0 bases, J lost 9 bases, and 12 bases lay in between. The CDR3 runs to 14 residues. In DNA, the CDR3 is TGTGCCAGCAGCTTAGCGCTCAGGGGCACTGAGCAGTTCTTC. This sequence encodes CASSLALRGTEQFF.

This clonotype has a count of ten or more. The chain employs TRBV7-9 and TRBJ2-3; D remains ambiguous. The CDR3 sequence is 15 residues long. The germline V gene has CDR1 SEHNR and CDR2 FQNEAQ (reference sequence). V was clipped by 2 bases and J by 2 bases, with 11 bases between them. CDR3 in DNA: TGTGCCAGCAGCTTAACTCAGTTAAACACAGATACGCAGTATTTT. Translating gives CASSLTQLNTDTQYF.

The sample holds a few counts of this clonotype. The rearrangement links TRBV3-1 to TRBJ1-1; 7 bases match TRBD1. This CDR3 has 13 residues. Per the germline V gene, CDR1 is LGHDT and CDR2 is YNNKEL (reference sequence). With 6 bases clipped from V and 1 base from J, the junction kept 2 bases outside the gene matches. This chain's CDR3 is CASSRTGNTEAFF. The CDR3 coding sequence is TGTGCCAGCAGTCGGACAGGGAACACTGAAGCTTTCTTT.

Many counts were recorded for this clonotype. V usage is TRBV7-8 and J usage is TRBJ2-7; D not certain. CDR3 size: 14 residues. The germline V and J ends were trimmed by 1 base and 2 bases, with 9 bases remaining between them. Germline lookup yields CDR1 SGHVS and CDR2 FQNEAQ. The CDR3 sequence: CASSLEVSTYEQYF. As DNA, the CDR3 is TGTGCCAGCAGCTTAGAGGTGTCAACCTACGAGCAGTACTTC.

This clonotype has more than one count but fewer than ten. This CDR3 is CASRKESSYEQYF. The DNA of the CDR3 is TGTGCCAGCAGGAAGGAGTCCTCCTACGAGCAGTACTTC. The V gene is TRBV28, the J gene TRBJ2-7, with D unresolved. Germline CDR1 is MDHEN and CDR2 is SYDVKM. This CDR3 contains 13 residues. Trimming took 6 bases from V and 0 from J, leaving 9 bases between them.

This clonotype came up a few times. The chain employs TRBV6-6 and TRBJ2-7; TRBD2 is a possible D gene (5 bases). Germline V gene sequence: CDR1 MNHNY, CDR2 SVGAGI (reference sequence). The germline V and J ends were trimmed by 6 bases and 2 bases, with 14 bases remaining between them. The CDR3 loop spans 14 amino acids. CDR3 amino acids: CASRPSLAPYEQYF. In nucleotides, the CDR3 is TGTGCCAGCAGACCCTCCCTAGCTCCCTACGAGCAGTACTTC.

This clonotype was observed a handful of times. CDR3 region: CASSSLLGVQTQYF. CDR3 bases: TGTGCCAGCAGCTCACTTCTGGGCGTGCAGACCCAGTACTTC. The V gene is TRBV13, the J gene TRBJ2-5; D is unclear. This CDR3 is built from 14 residues. Trimming cost V 4 bases and J 6 bases, with 15 bases left between them. Germline-derived CDR1 and CDR2 are PRHDT and FYEKMQ (reference sequence).

Comments on this clonotype: This could be a read error, since a much larger clone is one nucleotide away. This sequence joins TRBV7-2 and TRBJ2-5; D gene ambiguous. The V gene's germline CDR1 is SGHTA and CDR2 FQGNSA. CDR3 size: 14 residues. The CDR3 region has the DNA TGTGCCAGCAGCTTATACGGGCCAGAAGAGACCCTGTACTTC. Protein sequence: CASSLYGPEETLYF.

This clonotype has a count of ten or more. The gene calls are TRBV6-2 or TRBV6-3 and TRBJ2-2; 8 bases are shared with TRBD2. This CDR3 region has 15 residues. Germline assignment: CDR1 MNHEY and CDR2 SVGEGT. Trimming at V came to 6 bases and at J to 4 bases, leaving 7 bases not matched to a gene. The CDR3 DNA sequence: TGTGCCAGCAGGTCGGGAGGGCTCCGCACCGGGGAGCTGTTTTTT. Amino acid sequence: CASRSGGLRTGELFF.

There are many counts of this clonotype. CDR3: CASTGGDTDTQYF. In nucleotides, the CDR3 is TGTGCCAGTACAGGGGGCGACACAGATACGCAGTATTTT. The chain uses TRBV9 and TRBJ2-3; 9 bases align to TRBD1. The CDR3 is 13 residues long. After removal of 8 bases from V and 2 bases from J, the junction contained 3 bases not matched to a gene. The germline V gene has CDR1 SGDLS and CDR2 YYNGEE. The full variable domain, rest sourced from reference TRBV9 and TRBJ2-3, is DSGVTQTPKHLITATGQRVTLRCSPRSGDLSVYWYQQSLDQGLQFLIQYYNGEERAKGNILERFSAQQFPDLHSELNLSSLELGDSALYFCASTGGDTDTQYFGPGTRLTVL.

This clonotype was recorded a few times. The chain uses TRBV29-1 and TRBJ2-3, with D possibly being TRBD2 (6 bases). Trimming removed 3 bases at V and 0 bases at J, with 10 bases between. This CDR3 contains 14 residues. Germline V gene sequence: CDR1 SQVTM, CDR2 ANQGSEA. The DNA of the CDR3 is TGCAGCGTTGAGCTAGCGCCTAGCACAGATACGCAGTATTTT. Translated: CSVELAPSTDTQYF.

The CDR3 region is CASSLPGLAVNTGELFF. The CDR3 DNA follows: TGTGCCAGCAGCCTCCCAGGGCTAGCGGTGAACACCGGGGAGCTGTTTTTT. This sequence joins TRBV11-2 and TRBJ2-2; 7 positions agree with TRBD2. With V trimmed by 5 bases and J by 1 base, 10 bases remained unmatched. This CDR3 has 17 amino acids. Germline lookup yields CDR1 SGHAT and CDR2 FQNNGV.

The table lists this clonotype with many counts. This chain uses TRBV28 with TRBJ2-3; 15 nucleotides align to TRBD2. This CDR3 spans 17 amino acids. Germline values: CDR1 MDHEN, CDR2 SYDVKM. V trimming: 6 bases; J trimming: 4 bases; junction bases outside the gene matches: 8. CDR3 coding DNA: TGTGCCAGCAGCTCGCCGCGGACTAGCGGGAGGGCAGATACGCAGTATTTT. Protein sequence: CASSSPRTSGRADTQYF.

The V call is TRBV7-6, the J call TRBJ2-6, with D hard to call. V was clipped by 5 bases and J by 3 bases, with 5 bases between them. In germline, CDR1 is SGHVS, CDR2 FNYEAQ. CDR3 length: 13 amino acids. In nucleotides, the CDR3 is TGTGCCAGCAGCCCCTTTGGGGCCAACGTCCTGACTTTC. Translated: CASSPFGANVLTF.

There are many counts of this clonotype. The chain recombines TRBV12-3 or TRBV12-4 with TRBJ1-1; D is unclear. Trimming took off 6 bases at V and 8 bases at J, with 16 bases between the two ends. The CDR3 consists of 13 residues. CDR3 sequence: CASSLLMNLEAFF. In DNA form, the CDR3 reads TGTGCCAGCAGCTTATTGATGAACCTCGAAGCTTTCTTT.

The chain has TRBV7-2 and TRBJ2-3; the D gene could be TRBD1 or TRBD2 (6 bases each). Germline CDR1 SGHTA, CDR2 FQGNSA. The CDR3 length is 16 residues. With 5 bases removed from V and 3 bases from J, the gap between germline ends came to 18 bases. CDR3 DNA sequence: TGTGCCAGCAGCCAAACTACAGGGAGGAGAACAGATACGCAGTATTTT. Translating it yields CASSQTTGRRTDTQYF. The variable domain in full, completed from reference TRBV7-2 and TRBJ2-3, reads GAGVSQSPSNKVTEKGKDVELRCDPISGHTALYWYRQSLGQGLEFLIYFQGNSAPDKSGLPSDRFSAERTGGSVSTLTIQRTQQEDSAVYLCASSQTTGRRTDTQYFGPGTRLTVL.

This clonotype was counted at least ten times. The rearrangement joins TRBV6-2 or TRBV6-3 to TRBJ2-7; D not resolved. The V and J ends lost 6 bases and 7 bases respectively, with 22 bases between them. The CDR3 covers 15 residues. Germline values: CDR1 MNHEY, CDR2 SVGEGT. In DNA form, the CDR3 reads TGTGCCAGCAGCCGCTCTGGACCCTCCGGGCGGGAGCAGTACTTC. This encodes CASSRSGPSGREQYF.

This clonotype was counted between two and nine times. The V and J genes are TRBV7-8 and TRBJ2-7, with TRBD2 matching 11 bases. V gave up 5 bases and J gave up 6 bases; unmatched junction bases: 9. Germline CDR1 and CDR2: SGHVS and FQNEAQ. This CDR3 is built from 15 residues. CDR3 region: CASSPPGLAALEQYF. The CDR3 DNA sequence: TGTGCCAGCAGCCCGCCGGGACTAGCGGCTCTCGAGCAGTACTTC.

The sample holds a few counts of this clonotype. This sequence joins TRBV27 and TRBJ2-1; D is unclear. The CDR3 is made up of 15 amino acids. V lost 2 bases and J lost 6, with 14 bases in between. Germline CDR1 reads MNHEY; CDR2 reads SMNVEV (reference sequence). The CDR3 region has the DNA TGTGCCAGCAGTTTACGGCAAATTGCAAGCAATGAGCAGTTCTTC. Protein sequence: CASSLRQIASNEQFF.